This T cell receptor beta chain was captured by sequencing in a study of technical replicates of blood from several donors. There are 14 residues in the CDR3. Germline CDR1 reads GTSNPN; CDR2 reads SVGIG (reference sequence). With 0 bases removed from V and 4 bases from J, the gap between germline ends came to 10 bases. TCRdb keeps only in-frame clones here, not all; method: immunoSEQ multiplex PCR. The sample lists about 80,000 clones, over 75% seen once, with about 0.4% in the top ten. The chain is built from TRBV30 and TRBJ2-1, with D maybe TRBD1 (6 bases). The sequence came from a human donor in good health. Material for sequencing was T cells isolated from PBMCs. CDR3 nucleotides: TGTGCCTGGAGTGTAGGGGGTACATACAATGAGCAGTTCTTC. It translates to CAWSVGGTYNEQFF.